This TCR beta chain was captured in a study of blood T cell repertoires in COVID-19. Study overall: Samples taken during acute and convalescent COVID-19 were collected in the United States, Italy and Spain. Sources were T cells, B-cell-depleted T cells, or PBMCs; the material itself was cDNA or gDNA.

The CDR3 loop spans 15 amino acids. Germline values: CDR1 LNHDA, CDR2 SQIVND (reference sequence). With 4 bases clipped from V and 3 bases from J, the junction kept 9 bases outside the gene matches. Original methodology: Amplification with reference gene primers provided the estimates of nucleated cell counts. Only in-frame clones appear in the TCRdb table, and some are missing; sequencing was by immunoSEQ multiplex PCR. V, J and clone size are taken as reported in that table, and D and trimming were inferred from the DNA itself. The table lists approximately 52,000 clones, less than 90% of them singletons, with less than 20% in the top ten.

The TCR was taken from a human donor with active COVID-19. The donor label of this sample is uncertain. Sequencing was performed on peripheral blood. This rearrangement joins TRBV19 to TRBJ2-7; the match to TRBD1 covers 7 bases. The CDR3 nucleotides read TGTGCCAGTAGTACTCAACCGGGACAGATCTACGAGCAGTACTTC. The encoded protein is CASSTQPGQIYEQYF.